One and the same sample provided the 12 T cell receptor beta chains below, sequenced in a study of cytomegalovirus exposure and HLA in healthy donors. The PCR employed 60 Vbeta primers together with 13 Jbeta primers. This table comes from immunoSEQ multiplex PCR, and its TCRdb copy is limited to in-frame clones, with some not included. Of fewer than 120,000 clones in the sample, about three quarters are singletons; the top ten hold 1.3%. Input material: PBMCs. These receptors were collected from a woman under 40 in good health and CMV-seronegative.

V usage is TRBV12-2 and J usage is TRBJ2-2; no DNA check was done on the table's D call, TRBD2. TRBV12-2 is classified as a pseudogene. The CDR3 totals 14 residues. In nucleotides, the CDR3 is TGTGCAAGTCGCTTCCTCCCGAACACCGGGGAGCTGTTTTTT. This gives the protein CASRFLPNTGELFF.

The V gene is TRBV9, the J gene TRBJ2-1; a possible D gene is TRBD1 (5 bases). V was cut by 0 bases and J by 10 bases, with 17 bases left in between. CDR1 and CDR2 from the germline V gene are SGDLS and YYNGEE. The CDR3 is 15 residues long. In nucleotides, the CDR3 is TGTGCCAGCAGCGTAGCGCAGGGCGCGAGTGGCGAGCAGTTCTTC. Amino acids: CASSVAQGASGEQFF.

The genes are TRBV5-1 and TRBJ2-7; D might be TRBD1 (6 bases). With 4 bases removed from V and 6 bases from J, the gap between germline ends came to 14 bases. CDR1 and CDR2 from the germline V gene are SGHRS and YFSETQ. The CDR3 loop spans 13 amino acids. CDR3 protein: CASSGSGAGEQYF. The DNA of the CDR3 is TGCGCCAGCAGCGGGTCAGGGGCGGGCGAGCAGTACTTC.

The table lists this clone with a few counts. The chain couples TRBV28 to TRBJ1-1; 7 bases are a match to TRBD1. Losses at the gene ends were 6 bases for V and 3 bases for J; bases not matched to a gene: 4. Per the germline V gene, CDR1 is MDHEN and CDR2 is SYDVKM. The CDR3 length is 13 residues. As DNA, the CDR3 is TGTGCCAGCAGGTCCACAGGGGACACTGAAGCTTTCTTT. This codes for CASRSTGDTEAFF.

This clone was seen a handful of times. The chain employs TRBV7-9 and TRBJ1-2, with 7 nucleotides matching TRBD1. CDR3 length: 15 residues. CDR1 and CDR2 from the germline V gene are SEHNR and FQNEAQ (reference sequence). Unmatched junction bases numbered 10, after V lost 5 bases and J lost 4 bases. The CDR3 DNA is TGTGCCAGCAGCGCCAGCCGGGACAGTCTCTATGGCTACACCTTC. This encodes CASSASRDSLYGYTF.

The chain uses TRBV25-1 and TRBJ1-2; D is perhaps TRBD1 (6 bases). The CDR3 covers 14 residues. Trimming left V 6 bases short and J 6 bases short, with 17 bases between. CDR1 and CDR2 (germline): MGHDK, SYGVNS. The CDR3 region has the DNA TGTGCCAGCAGGGATACAGGGAAAGAGAATGGCTACACCTTC. Translation gives CASRDTGKENGYTF.

The chain uses TRBV5-1 and TRBJ1-1; 9 bases align to TRBD1. V lost 4 bases, J lost 0 bases, and 4 bases stayed unmatched. The CDR3 extends over 15 amino acids. Germline loops: CDR1 SGHRS, CDR2 YFSETQ. The CDR3 sequence: CASSHTGGMNTEAFF. The CDR3 DNA follows: TGCGCCAGCAGCCACACAGGGGGCATGAACACTGAAGCTTTCTTT.

The chain uses TRBV5-1 and TRBJ2-7, with 7 nucleotides matching TRBD1. Per the germline V gene, CDR1 is SGHRS and CDR2 is YFSETQ. The CDR3 consists of 14 residues. J lost 7 bases, V lost 3 bases, and 10 bases had no gene match. CDR3 nucleotides: TGCGCCAGCAGCTGGACAGGTGGGAGAGGGGAGCAGTACTTC. This sequence encodes CASSWTGGRGEQYF.

This clone was seen only once. The CDR3 DNA reads TGTGCCAGCAGCTTATCCGGGGGGCCGGATACGCAGTATTTT. This sequence encodes CASSLSGGPDTQYF. This chain joins TRBV11-2 and TRBJ2-3, with D perhaps matching TRBD2 (7 bases). Germline V gene sequence: CDR1 SGHAT, CDR2 FQNNGV. The CDR3 contains 14 residues. V dropped 2 bases and J dropped 6 bases, with 12 bases sitting between them.

This clone has just one count. The chain has TRBV2 and TRBJ2-3; TRBD2 agrees at 8 bases. Germline V gene lookup returns CDR1 SNHLY and CDR2 FYNNEI. The V and J ends lost 6 bases and 0 bases, in that order; junction bases with no gene match: 11. The CDR3 length is 17 residues. DNA for the CDR3: TGTGCCAGCAGGGGGCGACGGGGGGGCCAAAGCACAGATACGCAGTATTTT. Residues: CASRGRRGGQSTDTQYF.

The J gene is TRBJ1-2, the V gene TRBV2; the D is unclear. Germline CDR1 SNHLY, CDR2 FYNNEI. Trimming took 2 bases from V and 7 from J, leaving 11 bases between them. The CDR3 covers 13 residues. CDR3 in amino acids: CASSESGSFGYTF. The CDR3 bases are TGTGCCAGCAGTGAATCCGGGTCTTTTGGCTACACCTTC.

The rearrangement links TRBV7-9 to TRBJ2-1; TRBD1 aligns across 9 bases. The germline gives CDR1 SEHNR, CDR2 FQNEAQ (reference sequence). The CDR3 runs to 16 residues. Losses at the gene ends were 5 bases for V and 6 bases for J; bases not matched to a gene: 11. CDR3 residues: CASSLAAGTGPNEQFF. The CDR3 coding sequence is TGTGCCAGCAGCCTTGCCGCCGGGACAGGGCCCAATGAGCAGTTCTTC.